Shown below are 25 T cell receptor beta chains from a single sample sequenced in a study of preoperative IRX-2 immunotherapy in early breast cancer. As to treatment: preoperative locoregional IRX-2 cytokine immunotherapy. Sequenced by immunoSEQ multiplex PCR; TCRdb stores in-frame clones only, minus some. The profile shows roughly 30,000 clones, 82% of them singletons. Collection took place from a patient treated with IRX-2 immunotherapy. These receptor sequences come from a human donor with breast cancer.

J is TRBJ2-1 and V is TRBV6-8, with 7 bases lining up with TRBD1. After removal of 7 bases from V and 10 bases from J, the junction contained 7 bases not matched to a gene. Looked up from germline, CDR1 is MNHGY and CDR2 is SAAAGT. The CDR3 loop spans 12 amino acids. The CDR3 protein is CASTGDSREQFF. The CDR3 nucleotides are TGTGCCAGCACCGGGGACAGCCGCGAGCAGTTCTTC.

The V and J genes are TRBV6-8 and TRBJ1-6; possibly TRBD1 for D (5 bases). The CDR3 covers 15 residues. Germline CDR1 is MNHGY and CDR2 is SAAAGT. Trimming pared 6 bases from V and 8 bases from J, leaving 17 bases between. The CDR3 protein is CASSLFPGFDSPLHF. The CDR3 DNA reads TGTGCCAGCAGCTTATTCCCAGGGTTTGATTCACCCCTCCACTTT.

The chain combines TRBV19 with TRBJ1-5; D might be TRBD1 (5 bases). From germline, CDR1 is LNHDA and CDR2 SQIVND (reference sequence). The V gene lost 3 bases and the J gene lost 2 bases, with 14 bases spanning the gap. This CDR3 is built from 16 residues. As DNA, the CDR3 is TGTGCCAGTAGTATGAGACAGCTTAGTCGCAATCAGCCCCAGCATTTT. Protein sequence: CASSMRQLSRNQPQHF.

This clone was counted a few times. The rearrangement joins TRBV11-3 to TRBJ2-5; TRBD1 aligns across 8 bases. CDR3 length equals 16 residues. Germline V gene lookup returns CDR1 SGHNT and CDR2 YENEEA. The junction had 16 bases not matched to a gene; V was cut back by 8 bases and J by 5 bases. CDR3 amino acids: CASSNRQGASEETQYF. The CDR3 bases are TGTGCCAGCTCCAACAGGCAGGGGGCTTCCGAGGAGACCCAGTACTTC. Variable domain in full (rest from reference TRBV11-3 and TRBJ2-5): EAGVVQSPRYKIIEKKQPVAFWCNPISGHNTLYWYLQNLGQGPELLIRYENEEAVDDSQLPKDRFSAERLKGVDSTLKIQPAELGDSAVYLCASSNRQGASEETQYFGPGTRLLVL.

V gene TRBV15 combines with J gene TRBJ2-7, with D possibly TRBD2 on 6 matching bases. The CDR3 has 15 residues. Looked up from germline, CDR1 is LNHNV and CDR2 is YYDKDF (reference sequence). V was pared by 4 bases and J by 6 bases, with 19 bases between. In DNA, the CDR3 is TGTGCCACCAGCACCTTGGCGGGCGGGCGGGGCGAGCAGTACTTC. This encodes CATSTLAGGRGEQYF. The whole variable domain, remainder taken from reference TRBV15 and TRBJ2-7, is DAMVIQNPRYQVTQFGKPVTLSCSQTLNHNVMYWYQQKSSQAPKLLFHYYDKDFNNEADTPDNFQSRRPNTSFCFLDIRSPGLGDTAMYLCATSTLAGGRGEQYFGPGTRLTVT.

CDR3 residues: CASSIASGRKGYTF. Written as DNA, the CDR3 is TGTGCCAGTAGTATAGCCTCGGGGCGGAAAGGCTACACCTTC. The chain employs TRBV19 and TRBJ1-2; perhaps TRBD1 as D (5 bases). From germline, CDR1 is LNHDA and CDR2 SQIVND (reference sequence). The CDR3 covers 14 residues. V was cut by 1 base and J by 8 bases, with 14 bases left in between.

This chain uses TRBV18 with TRBJ1-1, with 8 bases identical to TRBD1. The V gene's germline CDR1 is KGHSH and CDR2 LQKENI. CDR3 size: 14 residues. The V segment lost 6 bases and the J segment 4 bases; nucleotides outside the gene matches: 7. CDR3 in DNA: TGTGCCAGCTCGGACAGGGTTGCGGGCACTGAAGCTTTCTTT. It codes for CASSDRVAGTEAFF.

The rearrangement joins TRBV19 to TRBJ2-2; D might be TRBD1 or TRBD2, each matching 5 bases. V lost 7 bases and J lost 2, with 14 bases in between. The length of the CDR3 is 15 residues. Germline CDR1 and CDR2: LNHDA and SQIVND (reference sequence). The CDR3 nucleotides read TGTGCCAGTACCCTCGGGACCCTTAACACCGGGGAGCTGTTTTTT. Translating gives CASTLGTLNTGELFF.

The chain combines TRBV6-8 with TRBJ2-7; D tentatively fits TRBD1 or TRBD2 (5 bases each). The CDR3 has 14 amino acids. Between the trimmed V and J ends, which lost 1 base and 0 bases, there was a span of 7 bases. The germline V gene encodes CDR1 MNHGY and CDR2 SAAAGT. This chain's CDR3 is CASSYWGSSYEQYF. The CDR3 DNA follows: TGTGCCAGCAGTTACTGGGGGAGCTCCTACGAGCAGTACTTC.

The chain recombines TRBV11-3 with TRBJ2-3; maybe TRBD2 (6 bases). In germline, CDR1 is SGHNT, CDR2 YENEEA. There are 14 residues in the CDR3. Trimming shortened V by 2 bases and J by 5 bases, and 11 bases separated the two germline ends. The CDR3 here is CASSLRGGVDTQYF. The CDR3 DNA sequence: TGTGCCAGCAGCTTAAGGGGAGGAGTAGATACGCAGTATTTT. Using reference TRBV11-3 and TRBJ2-3 for the parts outside the CDR3, the full variable domain is EAGVVQSPRYKIIEKKQPVAFWCNPISGHNTLYWYLQNLGQGPELLIRYENEEAVDDSQLPKDRFSAERLKGVDSTLKIQPAELGDSAVYLCASSLRGGVDTQYFGPGTRLTVL.

This chain connects TRBV19 to TRBJ1-4, with 7 nucleotides matching TRBD1. V was clipped by 4 bases and J by 4 bases; unmatched bases: 15. From germline, CDR1 is LNHDA and CDR2 SQIVND (reference sequence). This CDR3 has 18 residues. In DNA, the CDR3 is TGTGCCAGTAGTACGGGAACAGGGGCCTTAGGATATAATGAAAAACTGTTTTTT. Protein: CASSTGTGALGYNEKLFF.

V is TRBV12-5 and J is TRBJ2-5; D could derive from TRBD1 or TRBD2 (5 bases each). Per the germline V gene, CDR1 is LGHNT and CDR2 is FRNRAP. The CDR3 length is 13 residues. CDR3 in DNA: TGTGCCAGCACAGCACTGTGGGGGGAGACCCAGTACTTC. Translating it yields CASTALWGETQYF.

The genes are TRBV19 and TRBJ2-7; D is ambiguous. Per the germline V gene, CDR1 is LNHDA and CDR2 is SQIVND (reference sequence). Trimming shortened V by 2 bases and J by 3 bases, and 5 bases separated the two germline ends. CDR3 length equals 12 residues. The DNA of the CDR3 is TGTGCCAGTAGTATAATTGGCTACGAGCAGTACTTC. Amino acid sequence: CASSIIGYEQYF.

The CDR3 spells CASNPFWGGESNTEAFF. The CDR3 DNA sequence: TGTGCCAGCAACCCTTTTTGGGGAGGGGAATCCAACACTGAAGCTTTCTTT. The chain has TRBV12-5 and TRBJ1-1; D possibly corresponds to TRBD1 (5 bases). From germline, CDR1 is LGHNT and CDR2 FRNRAP. The CDR3 spans 17 residues.

The rearrangement links TRBV6-7 to TRBJ1-1; D gene unclear. TRBV6-7 is treated as an ORF (open reading frame) with a function not yet certain. Trimming removed 6 bases from V and 1 base from J, with 9 bases in between. The CDR3 sequence is 13 residues long. The CDR3 here is CASSLQRNTEAFF. In DNA, the CDR3 is TGTGCCAGCAGCCTACAGCGGAACACTGAAGCTTTCTTT.

The chain uses TRBV6-8 and TRBJ1-2, with D uncertain. The CDR3 is 14 residues long. The V end lost 0 bases, the J end lost 3 bases, and 8 bases lay between the germline ends. Germline V gene lookup returns CDR1 MNHGY and CDR2 SAAAGT. The CDR3 is CASSYSNPYYGYTF. For the CDR3, the DNA is TGTGCCAGCAGTTACTCGAATCCTTACTATGGCTACACCTTC.

V usage is TRBV1 and J usage is TRBJ1-2. TRBV1 is annotated as a pseudogene. This CDR3 is 17 amino acids long. The CDR3 DNA reads TGCGCCAGCAGCCAAGATTTTGACGGGGATTGGGAGCGTGGCTACACCTTC. This gives the protein CASSQDFDGDWERGYTF.

In this sample, this clone turned up once. This chain connects TRBV5-1 to TRBJ2-4; possible D gene TRBD2, 6 bases. CDR1 is SGHRS and CDR2 is YFSETQ in the germline V gene. V was cut by 0 bases and J by 7 bases, with 14 bases left in between. The CDR3 spans 15 residues. The CDR3 sequence: CASSLVRGGGNIQYF. CDR3 nucleotides: TGCGCCAGCAGCTTGGTGCGGGGTGGGGGTAACATTCAGTACTTC.

The gene calls are TRBV19 and TRBJ2-3; a weak D match, TRBD2 (5 bases). Looked up from germline, CDR1 is LNHDA and CDR2 is SQIVND (reference sequence). V lost 6 bases and J 5 bases, leaving 18 bases between the germline ends. CDR3 length equals 15 residues. The CDR3, as DNA: TGTGCCAGTAGGGAATCGGGTTTTGCGGGAGATACGCAGTATTTT. Protein sequence: CASRESGFAGDTQYF.

The sample holds a few counts of this clone. V gene TRBV28 combines with J gene TRBJ2-5; D is possibly TRBD2 (5 bases). Germline V gene data show CDR1 as MDHEN and CDR2 as SYDVKM. V was pared by 8 bases and J by 5 bases, with 21 bases between. This CDR3 contains 15 residues. The CDR3 is CASGARASPRETQYF. The CDR3, as DNA: TGTGCCAGCGGTGCGCGGGCCTCGCCTAGGGAGACCCAGTACTTC. Full variable domain (rest looked up from reference TRBV28 and TRBJ2-5): DVKVTQSSRYLVKRTGEKVFLECVQDMDHENMFWYRQDPGLGLRLIYFSYDVKMKEKGDIPEGYSVSREKKERFSLILESASTNQTSMYLCASGARASPRETQYFGPGTRLLVL.

The chain combines TRBV19 with TRBJ1-1; D perhaps matches TRBD1 (5 bases). CDR1 is LNHDA, CDR2 SQIVND, per germline (reference sequence). V was shortened by 8 bases and J by 1 base, with 20 bases between the two germline ends. The CDR3 is made up of 16 amino acids. CDR3 coding DNA: TGTGCCAGTGGACCAGGGCTTCTGATAGGGAACACTGAAGCTTTCTTT. It is translated as CASGPGLLIGNTEAFF.

The chain recombines TRBV7-6 with TRBJ2-1, with TRBD2 matching 10 bases. J lost 6 bases, V lost 7 bases, and 9 bases had no gene match. Germline CDR1 and CDR2: SGHVS and FNYEAQ. The length of the CDR3 is 15 residues. The CDR3 here is CASTASGRAVNEQFF. CDR3 nucleotide sequence: TGTGCCAGCACCGCTAGCGGGAGAGCGGTCAATGAGCAGTTCTTC.

The V and J genes are TRBV6-8 and TRBJ2-7; 14 positions match TRBD2. CDR1 and CDR2 from the germline V gene are MNHGY and SAAAGT. Unmatched junction bases numbered 11, after V lost 10 bases and J lost 9 bases. This CDR3 has 14 amino acids. CDR3 nucleotides: TGTGCCATCACCCCGGGACTAGCGGGGGCGAGGCAGTACTTC. Protein sequence: CAITPGLAGARQYF.

The chain is built from TRBV28 and TRBJ2-3; D perhaps matches TRBD1 (5 bases). CDR3 length equals 13 residues. V dropped 7 bases and J dropped 0 bases, with 8 bases sitting between them. Germline V gene sequence: CDR1 MDHEN, CDR2 SYDVKM. This chain's CDR3 is CASMAGSTDTQYF. The CDR3 nucleotides are TGTGCCAGCATGGCAGGGAGCACAGATACGCAGTATTTT.

The chain has TRBV6-8 and TRBJ2-2, with TRBD2 identical over 12 bases. Germline values: CDR1 MNHGY, CDR2 SAAAGT. V lost 8 bases and J lost 4; bases outside the gene matches: 11. The CDR3 extends over 17 amino acids. This CDR3 is CASLGLAGGPSTGELFF. In nucleotides, the CDR3 is TGTGCCAGCCTAGGGCTAGCGGGGGGGCCTTCCACCGGGGAGCTGTTTTTT.